The rows below give T cell receptor beta chains drawn from one sample of a study of CD8 T cell repertoires and HIV-1 epitope variants. Assay used: immunoSEQ multiplex PCR; TCRdb lists only in-frame clones, some missing. The profile covers tens of thousands of clones, with just under 75% appearing a single time and roughly 24% taken by the ten largest. Sample: uncultured baseline CD8+ T cells from peripheral blood mononuclear cells (PBMCs). The receptor source for this set is a male donor with HIV. The CDR3 runs from the conserved cysteine through the conserved F or W. The order of the fields is clone size, J gene, D gene, V gene, CDR3 DNA, CDR3 protein. D genes are given only for firm matches. The size field is filled for only some rows; it gives once, few, many or a size class.

many,TRBJ1-1,NA,TRBV14,TGTGCCAGCAGCCCCCCATCGACTGAAGCTTTCTTT,CASSPPSTEAFF
NA,TRBJ1-5,TRBD1,TRBV6-6,TGTGCCAGCAGTCCTCACCTGGACAGGGTGGATCAGCCCCAGCATTTT,CASSPHLDRVDQPQHF
NA,TRBJ2-7,TRBD1,TRBV6-6,TGTGCCAGCAGTCAGGGGACAGGGAACGAGCAGTACTTC,CASSQGTGNEQYF
NA,TRBJ2-7,NA,TRBV2,TGTGCCGGTTACCGGGACAAGGCCTTCGAGCAGTACTTC,CAGYRDKAFEQYF
NA,TRBJ2-3,NA,TRBV28,TGTGCCAGCAGTGTTTGGCCCGGCACAGATACGCAGTATTTT,CASSVWPGTDTQYF
NA,TRBJ2-5,NA,TRBV5-4,TGTGCCAGCAGCTTTTTGGTTCAAGAGACCCAGTACTTC,CASSFLVQETQYF
NA,TRBJ1-3,NA,TRBV28,TGTGCCAGCAATCCCTCTCCAGGGGCGGCCTCTGGAAACACCATATATTTT,CASNPSPGAASGNTIYF
NA,TRBJ1-2,NA,TRBV7-2,TGTGCCAGCAGCTTAACCGGGACCGCCTATGGCTACACCTTC,CASSLTGTAYGYTF
NA,TRBJ1-5,NA,TRBV7-8,TGTGCCGGCGCGCCCGAGTACAATCAGCCCCAGCATTTT,CAGAPEYNQPQHF
few,TRBJ1-1,TRBD1,TRBV9,TGTGCCAGCAGCGTTTCAAAGACAGGGGATGGATGGGGAGACACTGAAGCTTTCTTT,CASSVSKTGDGWGDTEAFF
few,TRBJ1-2,TRBD1,TRBV11-2,TGTGCCAGCAGCTTATTGGGACAGCGAGGAAACTATGGCTACACCTTC,CASSLLGQRGNYGYTF
few,TRBJ2-1,NA,TRBV28,TGTGCCAGCACCCGGACGGGCAATGAGCAGTTCTTC,CASTRTGNEQFF
NA,TRBJ2-3,TRBD2,TRBV7-9,TGTGCCAGCAGCTTTACTACCCTAGCGGAGGGGGATACGCAGTATTTT,CASSFTTLAEGDTQYF